The 21 T cell receptor beta chains given below trace back to one sample, sequenced in a study of CD8+CD57+ T cells in acquired aplastic anemia. TCR beta VDJ and CDR3 profiles were obtained from a genomic DNA template. TCRdb re-derived calls from the reads in MiXCR, one entry per CDR3 protein. In the table there are about 110,000 distinct CDR3 sequences, 51% of which are singletons. The sample comprised sorted CD4+, CD8+, or CD8+CD57+ T cells (not recorded which) from PBMCs. The receptors here all came from a human donor in good health, serving as a control.

The table lists this clonotype with many counts. The DNA for the CDR3 is TGTGCCAGCAGTCCAGGGGGCTCCTACGAGCAGTACTTC. This translates into CASSPGGSYEQYF. The V call is TRBV27, the J call TRBJ2-7; 7 positions agree with TRBD1. Per the germline V gene, CDR1 is MNHEY and CDR2 is SMNVEV (reference sequence). The CDR3 consists of 13 residues. With 5 bases clipped from V and 0 bases from J, the junction kept 1 base outside the gene matches.

At least ten counts were recorded for this clonotype. This chain joins TRBV2 and TRBJ1-2; the D is unclear. Germline CDR1 SNHLY, CDR2 FYNNEI. The CDR3 has 12 amino acids. V lost 2 bases to trimming and J lost 8 bases, with 9 bases between them. CDR3 coding DNA: TGTGCCAGCAGTGAAACCGATCCGGGCTACACCTTC. It encodes CASSETDPGYTF.

The chain is built from TRBV4-3 and TRBJ2-2; tentatively, D is TRBD1 or TRBD2 (5 bases each). The CDR3 spans 15 residues. Per the germline V gene, CDR1 is LGHNA and CDR2 is YSLEER. V lost 4 bases, J lost 4 bases, and 13 bases lay in between. CDR3 protein: CASSRGSRVTGELFF. CDR3 DNA sequence: TGCGCCAGCAGCCGGGGGAGTAGGGTCACCGGGGAGCTGTTTTTT.

The J gene is TRBJ2-5, the V gene TRBV6-2 or TRBV6-3; 12 nucleotides align to TRBD2. J gave up 2 bases and V 6 bases, and 7 bases lay outside the gene matches. The CDR3 is 16 amino acids. CDR1 is MNHEY and CDR2 is SVGEGT in the germline V gene. Here the CDR3 reads CASRKLAGGPQETQYF. In nucleotides, the CDR3 is TGTGCCAGCAGGAAACTAGCGGGGGGTCCTCAAGAGACCCAGTACTTC.

V is TRBV25-1 and J is TRBJ1-2; D might be TRBD1 (5 bases). V shed 7 bases and J shed 7 bases, with 13 bases lying between them. This CDR3 comprises 12 residues. Germline assignment: CDR1 MGHDK and CDR2 SYGVNS. In nucleotides, the CDR3 is TGTGCCAGCATGGGGCAGGACGGTGGCTACACCTTC. Its protein is CASMGQDGGYTF.

This clonotype has ten or more counts. This chain links TRBV5-1 with TRBJ2-7; D unresolved. The V end was cut by 0 bases, the J end by 0 bases, with 10 bases between. The CDR3 is 15 amino acids. Germline lookup yields CDR1 SGHRS and CDR2 YFSETQ. Here the CDR3 DNA reads TGCGCCAGCAGCTTGGACCCAGGCCTCTCCTACGAGCAGTACTTC. It encodes CASSLDPGLSYEQYF.

In this sample, this clonotype turned up a few times. The gene calls are TRBV30 and TRBJ2-3; D unresolved. In germline, CDR1 is GTSNPN, CDR2 SVGIG (reference sequence). The CDR3 covers 13 residues. Trimming shortened V by 0 bases and J by 5 bases, and 9 bases separated the two germline ends. CDR3 loop: CAWSVSGGDTQYF. The CDR3 DNA reads TGTGCCTGGAGTGTGTCCGGCGGAGATACGCAGTATTTT.

This clonotype was seen repeatedly, ten times or more. V gene TRBV7-2 combines with J gene TRBJ2-3; D uncertain. This CDR3 comprises 12 residues. Germline V gene lookup returns CDR1 SGHTA and CDR2 FQGNSA. V lost 3 bases to trimming and J lost 6 bases, with 7 bases between them. In nucleotides, the CDR3 is TGTGCCAGCAGCTTTCGAGAGGATACGCAGTATTTT. As protein: CASSFREDTQYF.

In this sample, this clonotype turned up many times. This sequence joins TRBV20-1 and TRBJ1-1, with D possibly matching TRBD1 (6 bases). This CDR3 is built from 15 residues. Trimming pared 6 bases from V and 0 bases from J, leaving 17 bases between. The germline V gene has CDR1 DFQATT and CDR2 SNEGSKA (reference sequence). The CDR3 sequence: CSALGQTWLNTEAFF. CDR3 DNA: TGCAGTGCGTTGGGACAAACTTGGTTGAACACTGAAGCTTTCTTT.

There are many counts of this clonotype. The V gene is TRBV10-3, the J gene TRBJ1-5; TRBD1 matches at 9 bases. CDR3 length equals 17 residues. J was trimmed by 7 bases and V by 3 bases; bases with no gene match: 13. CDR1 ENHRY and CDR2 SYGVKD come from the germline V gene. The chain's CDR3 is CAISDSAGQGVRQPQHF. The DNA of the CDR3 is TGTGCCATCAGTGACTCCGCGGGACAGGGTGTGCGCCAGCCCCAGCATTTT.

This clonotype was seen many times. This sequence joins TRBV19 and TRBJ2-7, with D perhaps matching TRBD2 (6 bases). This CDR3 region has 14 residues. V lost 11 bases to trimming and J lost 3 bases, with 20 bases between them. Germline CDR1 reads LNHDA; CDR2 reads SQIVND (reference sequence). The CDR3 reads CACSPGESLYEQYF. The CDR3 DNA sequence: TGTGCCTGCTCCCCGGGAGAATCGCTCTACGAGCAGTACTTC.

The V gene is TRBV6-5, the J gene TRBJ2-7, with TRBD2 matching over 11 bases. Germline V lookup: CDR1 MNHEY, CDR2 SVGAGI. Trimming at V came to 2 bases and at J to 5 bases, leaving 5 bases not matched to a gene. The length of the CDR3 is 15 residues. The CDR3 sequence: CASSYDVAGGNEQYF. In nucleotides, the CDR3 is TGTGCCAGCAGTTACGATGTAGCGGGGGGGAACGAGCAGTACTTC.

This clonotype occurred many times. The chain has TRBV19 and TRBJ1-2; no definite D call. Per germline, CDR1 LNHDA and CDR2 SQIVND (reference sequence). This CDR3 comprises 14 residues. The ends were cut back, 10 bases at V and 0 bases at J, with 15 bases in the middle. CDR3 sequence (DNA): TGTGCCACCGTAGGACTGCGTTCTAACTATGGCTACACCTTC. This codes for CATVGLRSNYGYTF.

This clonotype was seen only a few times. The chain combines TRBV19 with TRBJ2-5; the D gene is possibly TRBD1 (5 bases). Trimming removed 8 bases at V and 3 bases at J, with 13 bases between. Germline V CDR1 and CDR2: LNHDA, SQIVND (reference sequence). There are 13 residues in the CDR3. CDR3 coding DNA: TGTGCCAGTGCAAGACAGTCAAAAGAGACCCAGTACTTC. Translation gives CASARQSKETQYF.

This clonotype was counted at least ten times. This chain links TRBV6-1 with TRBJ1-2, with D uncertain. The length of the CDR3 is 14 residues. Per germline, CDR1 MNHNS and CDR2 SASEGT. V lost 7 bases and J lost 2, with 14 bases in between. This CDR3 is CASIPVGVNYGYTF. The CDR3 region has the DNA TGTGCCAGCATCCCCGTCGGAGTCAACTATGGCTACACCTTC.

Notes on this clonotype: A junction end diverges from the germline sequence, so it may reflect a read error. The chain carries TRBV25-1 and TRBJ1-1; D uncertain. Germline V gene sequence: CDR1 MGHDK, CDR2 SYGVNS. This CDR3 comprises 14 residues. As DNA, the CDR3 is TGTGCCAGCGGTGAATTTGGCTTGAACACTGAAGCTTTCTTT. Translated, it gives CASGEFGLNTEAFF.

This sequence joins TRBV29-1 and TRBJ1-1; 10 nucleotides agree with TRBD1. The CDR3 runs 13 residues. In germline, CDR1 is SQVTM, CDR2 ANQGSEA. V lost 4 bases and J lost 13; bases outside the gene matches: 12. Here the CDR3 DNA reads TGCAGCGTTGTTACATTTAGCGGGACAGGGGTTTTCTTT. Its protein product is CSVVTFSGTGVFF.

This clonotype was picked up many times. This chain joins TRBV7-9 and TRBJ2-5, with TRBD2 as a possible D gene (5 bases). V lost 5 bases, J lost 3 bases, and 19 bases lay in between. The germline V gene has CDR1 SEHNR and CDR2 FQNEAQ (reference sequence). This CDR3 is built from 16 residues. CDR3 DNA: TGTGCCAGCAGCCGAGTCGGACTCCTCGGAGAAGAGACCCAGTACTTC. Its protein product is CASSRVGLLGEETQYF.

The chain employs TRBV4-3 and TRBJ2-7, with a possible D match to TRBD1 (6 bases). Trimming took off 1 base at V and 6 bases at J, with 13 bases between the two ends. Germline-derived CDR1 and CDR2 are LGHNA and YSLEER. This CDR3 has 14 residues. This chain's CDR3 is CASSQADRQAEQYF. DNA for the CDR3: TGCGCCAGCAGCCAAGCCGATCGACAGGCCGAGCAGTACTTC.

The V gene is TRBV9, the J gene TRBJ1-6, with a weak D call TRBD1 (5 bases). Germline V gene lookup returns CDR1 SGDLS and CDR2 YYNGEE. The CDR3 has 15 residues. V was shortened by 0 bases and J by 7 bases, with 11 bases between the two germline ends. Here the CDR3 DNA reads TGTGCCAGCAGCGTAGAGGGACGGGGCAATTCACCCCTCCACTTT. This gives the protein CASSVEGRGNSPLHF.

This clonotype has just a few counts. The rearrangement joins TRBV13 to TRBJ2-1; 10 bases are shared with TRBD2. The CDR3 consists of 15 residues. In germline, CDR1 is PRHDT, CDR2 FYEKMQ (reference sequence). V was clipped by 2 bases and J by 3 bases; unmatched bases: 1. This CDR3 reads CASSLTSGDYNEQFF. The CDR3 region has the DNA TGTGCCAGCAGCTTAACTAGCGGGGACTACAATGAGCAGTTCTTC.